Detailed here is one T cell receptor (beta chain). Its specificity is not known. The PCR made use of 60 Vbeta and 13 Jbeta primers. The method was immunoSEQ multiplex PCR; TCRdb's version includes in-frame clones alone and lacks a portion of them. Among 190,000 or so clones listed, around 83% were seen once. The sample originates from a study of cytomegalovirus exposure and HLA in healthy donors. CDR3 length: 13 residues. Germline loops: CDR1 SGHDT, CDR2 YYEEEE. J lost 3 bases, V lost 4 bases, and 3 bases had no gene match. Findings of the study overall: Earlier analysis yielded a pattern in which most TCR beta V segments were productive about 90% or about 30% of the time. A further, later analysis showed that HLA-associated TCR beta chains (compared with equally common others) were more clonally expanded. Researchers counted roughly 160 TCR beta chains as cytomegalovirus-associated. Most CMV-associated TCR beta chains appeared HLA-restricted in a later analysis.

The sequence was obtained from a woman between 50 and 59 years old in good health and CMV-seropositive. The genes are TRBV5-6 and TRBJ2-7; 8 nucleotides agree with TRBD2. Material: PBMCs. In DNA form, the CDR3 reads TGTGCCAGCAGCCGGGGGGGGTTCTACGAGCAGTACTTC. It encodes CASSRGGFYEQYF.